This TCR beta chain derives from a study of T cell responses to AZD1222 COVID-19 vaccine (dated by TCRdb to about 2021). With regard to the full study: Because spike-specific TCR depth and breadth did not differ between the two schedules, AZD1222 recipients who got a second dose at roughly 4 weeks were pooled with those who got a second dose at roughly 12 weeks. A total of about 230 trial participants underwent TCR sequencing, of whom roughly 210 received two doses of AZD1222 and around 25 received two doses of the MenACWY control vaccine. Trial participants were enrolled by age into subgroups of 18-55, 56-69 and 70-plus years, and about 150, 27 and 61 TCR-sequenced participants, respectively, were included in these subgroups.

The CDR3 regions of human TCRbeta chains were analyzed by immunosequencing. The authors' analysis ran thus. TCRs in the repertoires were compared against a reference library of SARS-CoV-2-specific TCRs that had been generated with the MIRA antigen-specificity platform. Breadth was defined as the fraction of unique TCRs that were SARS-CoV-2-associated, and depth was defined as the fraction of total T cells that were SARS-CoV-2-associated. Each spike-specific TCR was assigned to its reactive spike region and to a CD4 or CD8 class using the MIRA data. Log10-transformed breadth and depth values were compared by one-way ANOVA with Sidak's multiple comparisons tests. The table was pulled from immuneACCESS by TCRdb, which kept in-frame rearrangements only. Such tables lose some clones; where checked, under half of the loss comes from unresolved V genes, and the rest has no known cause. V and J calls and clone size are copied from that table; D and trimming were computed from the DNA. This sample has 120,000 to 150,000 clones in its table, and approximately 88% of those were observed once. The ten biggest clones cover approximately 2.3% of the sample.

Concerning this clone: Its antigen is unknown. Per-base quality was not reported, and no clone a single base away is much larger than it.

In light of the paper, this sample's time point label describes: baseline before first vaccination. Vaccinee samples were obtained from the UK trials COV001 and COV002, which included a single-blind randomized controlled phase 2/3 trial of AZD1222 (ChAdOx1 nCoV-19) in healthy adults. For TCRbeta chain sequencing, PBMC samples from trial participants were taken at day 0 and at day 28 after the second dose. Points the paper makes about the study in general: Participants were mostly white British and included more females than males, and it was suggested by the authors that clonal diversity may have been underestimated. Because no day 14 peak-response samples were available, repertoires were characterized only after the peak T cell response. Spike-specific TCR breadth and depth rose significantly after two AZD1222 doses compared with day 0 and with MenACWY recipients. Conclusions about previously exposed vaccinees were limited because only 5 or 6 AZD1222 recipients were SARS-CoV-2 seropositive at baseline. The vaccine-associated CD4 TCRs covered the entire spike protein, and the dominant responses fell in regions 160-218 and 743-854. Reportedly, almost half of the unique spike-specific TCRs recognized epitopes lying outside the regions that are mutated in the B.1.351 and B.1.1.7 variants. The 56-69-year group was small, and its depth increase did not reach significance, likely because of low power.

The sequence was obtained from an adult in good health. The material sequenced was peripheral blood, taken on day 0 of AZD1222 vaccination.

In nucleotide form, the sequence is TGTGCCAGCAGTTTATGGAGGCTTGGGGATGAGCAGTTCTTC. Its protein is CASSLWRLGDEQFF. In this chain, TRBV27 is recombined with TRBJ2-1; a tentative D call is TRBD2 (5 bases match). V and J lose 1 base and 8 bases, and a span of 12 bases separates them. Counted from cysteine to phenylalanine, this CDR3 has 14 amino acids. Only the CDR3 part of the read is kept: 42 bases, read in frame from the first base. CDR1 and CDR2 were assigned from the germline V gene (reference sequence) as MNHEY and SMNVEV.